Listed here are 7 T cell receptor beta chains from one sample, sequenced in a study of graft-versus-host responses after intestinal transplantation (dated by TCRdb to 2020 to 2023). The library was produced with the immunoSEQ multiplex PCR assay. TCRdb retrieved this table from immuneACCESS and kept in-frame rearrangements only. Not all clones are present; in checked studies, unresolved V genes account for under half, and no reason is known for the remainder. The sample table records approximately 9,900 clones; approximately 30% of these occur just once. About 3% of the sample lies in the top ten. The sample's time point, from its label and the paper: cells obtained before transplantation from donor or recipient. Mixed lymphocyte reactions plated some 200,000 CFSE-labeled pre-transplant responders with some 200,000 irradiated violet-dye-labeled stimulators and were cultured for six to seven days.

The material sequenced was alloreactive CD8+ T cells from a mixed lymphocyte reaction culture, taken before transplantation. This specimen's cell subset or site label, per the study, means: CFSE-low proliferating T cells sorted from roughly six-day pre-transplant mixed lymphocyte reaction (GvH or HvG direction). These receptors were collected from a human patient who was an organ donor for intestinal transplantation.

This rearrangement joins TRBV6-4 to TRBJ2-3; 8 bases agree with TRBD2. This CDR3 contains 16 residues. Germline trimming cut 2 bases from V and 4 bases from J; bases unmatched to any gene: 8. Germline loops: CDR1 MRHNA, CDR2 SNTAGT. The CDR3 nucleotides read TGTGCCAGCAGTGACAGAGCGGGAGAGGTCGCAGATACGCAGTATTTT. Its protein is CASSDRAGEVADTQYF.

The V and J genes are TRBV7-9 and TRBJ2-5; TRBD1 is a possible D gene (6 bases). This CDR3 has 16 amino acids. Germline loops: CDR1 SEHNR, CDR2 FQNEAQ (reference sequence). The V end was cut by 4 bases, the J end by 4 bases, with 19 bases between. Here the CDR3 reads CASSYTTGLSVETQYF. The CDR3 DNA sequence: TGTGCCAGCAGCTACACGACAGGCCTTTCGGTAGAGACCCAGTACTTC. Together with reference TRBV7-9 and TRBJ2-5, the CDR3 gives the full variable domain: DTGVSQNPRHKITKRGQNVTFRCDPISEHNRLYWYRQTLGQGPEFLTYFQNEAQLEKSRLLSDRFSAERPKGSFSTLEIQRTEQGDSAMYLCASSYTTGLSVETQYFGPGTRLLVL.

The genes are TRBV7-2 and TRBJ1-1, with D uncertain. This CDR3 has 15 residues. Trimming shortened V by 5 bases and J by 0 bases, and 13 bases separated the two germline ends. Germline CDR1 is SGHTA and CDR2 is FQGNSA. The CDR3 reads CASSPMRVVNTEAFF. DNA for the CDR3: TGTGCCAGCAGCCCCATGCGGGTGGTGAACACTGAAGCTTTCTTT.

The rearrangement uses TRBV6-5 and TRBJ1-2; TRBD1 might be the D (5 bases). Trimming left V 2 bases short and J 4 bases short, with 14 bases between. In germline, CDR1 is MNHEY, CDR2 SVGAGI. The CDR3 consists of 15 residues. CDR3 coding DNA: TGTGCCAGCAGTTACGAGGCAGGGTTGCCCTATGGCTACACCTTC. Amino acids: CASSYEAGLPYGYTF.

The V call is TRBV4-2, the J call TRBJ2-3, with D unresolved. This CDR3 has 14 amino acids. Germline values: CDR1 LGHNA, CDR2 YNFKEQ. Trimming pared 1 base from V and 2 bases from J, leaving 7 bases between. The CDR3 DNA sequence: TGTGCCAGCAGCCAAGTCAGCGACACAGATACGCAGTATTTT. It encodes CASSQVSDTDTQYF.

The rearrangement uses TRBV25-1 and TRBJ2-1; possible D gene TRBD2, 6 bases. Germline V gene sequence: CDR1 MGHDK, CDR2 SYGVNS. V was trimmed by 1 base and J by 3 bases, leaving 13 bases between them. The CDR3 is 16 amino acids. This CDR3 reads CASSEFGVADYNEQFF. The CDR3 DNA is TGTGCCAGCAGTGAATTTGGAGTAGCGGACTACAATGAGCAGTTCTTC. The full variable domain, in which reference TRBV25-1 and TRBJ2-1 provide the parts outside the CDR3, is EADIYQTPRYLVIGTGKKITLECSQTMGHDKMYWYQQDPGMELHLIHYSYGVNSTEKGDLSSESTVSRIRTEHFPLTLESARPSHTSQYLCASSEFGVADYNEQFFGPGTRLTVL.

The chain is built from TRBV7-9 and TRBJ2-5; a weak D match, TRBD1 (5 bases). Trimming shortened V by 5 bases and J by 1 base, and 14 bases separated the two germline ends. Germline V gives CDR1 SEHNR, CDR2 FQNEAQ (reference sequence). CDR3 size: 15 residues. The CDR3 sequence is CASSPTTATQETQYF. The CDR3 bases are TGTGCCAGCAGCCCGACGACAGCGACCCAAGAGACCCAGTACTTC.